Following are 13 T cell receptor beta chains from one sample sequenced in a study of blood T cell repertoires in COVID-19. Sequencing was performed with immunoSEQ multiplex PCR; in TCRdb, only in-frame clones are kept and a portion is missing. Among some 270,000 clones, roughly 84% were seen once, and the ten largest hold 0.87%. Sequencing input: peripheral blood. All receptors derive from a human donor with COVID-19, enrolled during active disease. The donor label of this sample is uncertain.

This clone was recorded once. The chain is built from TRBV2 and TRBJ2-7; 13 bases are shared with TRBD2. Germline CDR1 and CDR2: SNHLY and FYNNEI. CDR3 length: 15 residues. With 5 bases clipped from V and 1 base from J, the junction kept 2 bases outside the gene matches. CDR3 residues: CASSTLAGGSYEQYF. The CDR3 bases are TGTGCCAGCAGTACACTAGCGGGAGGGTCCTACGAGCAGTACTTC.

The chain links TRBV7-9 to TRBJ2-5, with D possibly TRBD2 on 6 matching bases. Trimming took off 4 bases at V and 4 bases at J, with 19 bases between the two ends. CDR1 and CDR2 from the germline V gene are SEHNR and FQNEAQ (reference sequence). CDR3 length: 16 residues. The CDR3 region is CASSSWRDLRGETQYF. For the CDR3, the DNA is TGTGCCAGCAGCTCCTGGAGGGACTTAAGGGGAGAGACCCAGTACTTC.

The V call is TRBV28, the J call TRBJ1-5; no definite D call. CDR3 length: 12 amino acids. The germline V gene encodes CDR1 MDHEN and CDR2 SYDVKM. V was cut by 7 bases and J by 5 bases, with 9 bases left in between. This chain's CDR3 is CASTSSDQPQHF. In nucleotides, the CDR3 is TGTGCCAGCACCTCGTCCGATCAGCCCCAGCATTTT. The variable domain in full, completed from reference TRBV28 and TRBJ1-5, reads DVKVTQSSRYLVKRTGEKVFLECVQDMDHENMFWYRQDPGLGLRLIYFSYDVKMKEKGDIPEGYSVSREKKERFSLILESASTNQTSMYLCASTSSDQPQHFGDGTRLSIL.

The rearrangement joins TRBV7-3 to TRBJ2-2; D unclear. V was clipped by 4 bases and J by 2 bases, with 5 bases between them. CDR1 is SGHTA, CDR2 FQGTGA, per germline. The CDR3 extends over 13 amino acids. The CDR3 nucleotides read TGTGCCAGCAGCTCTGGCAACACCGGGGAGCTGTTTTTT. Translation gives CASSSGNTGELFF.

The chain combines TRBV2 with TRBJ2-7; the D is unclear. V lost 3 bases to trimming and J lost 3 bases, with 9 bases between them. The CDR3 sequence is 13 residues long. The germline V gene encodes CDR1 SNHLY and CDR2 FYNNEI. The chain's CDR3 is CASSEQVGYEQYF. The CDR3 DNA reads TGTGCCAGCAGTGAGCAGGTGGGCTACGAGCAGTACTTC.

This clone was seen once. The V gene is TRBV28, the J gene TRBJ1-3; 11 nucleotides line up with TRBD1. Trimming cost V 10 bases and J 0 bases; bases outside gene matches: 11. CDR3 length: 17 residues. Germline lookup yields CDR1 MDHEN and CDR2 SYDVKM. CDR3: CATLDPGQGGSGNTIYF. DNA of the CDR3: TGTGCCACCCTCGATCCGGGACAGGGGGGCTCTGGAAACACCATATATTTT.

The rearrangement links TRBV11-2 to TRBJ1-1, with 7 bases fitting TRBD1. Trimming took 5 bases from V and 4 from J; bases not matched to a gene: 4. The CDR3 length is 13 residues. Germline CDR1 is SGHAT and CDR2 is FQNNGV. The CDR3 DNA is TGTGCCAGCAGCCCCCAGGGGGGCACTGAAGCTTTCTTT. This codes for CASSPQGGTEAFF.

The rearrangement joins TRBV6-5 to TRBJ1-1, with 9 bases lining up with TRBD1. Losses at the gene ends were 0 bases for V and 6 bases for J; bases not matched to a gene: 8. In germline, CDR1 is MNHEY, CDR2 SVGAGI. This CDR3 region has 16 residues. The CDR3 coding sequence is TGTGCCAGCAGTTACTCTCCGACAGGGGGGGTGGCTGAAGCTTTCTTT. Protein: CASSYSPTGGVAEAFF.

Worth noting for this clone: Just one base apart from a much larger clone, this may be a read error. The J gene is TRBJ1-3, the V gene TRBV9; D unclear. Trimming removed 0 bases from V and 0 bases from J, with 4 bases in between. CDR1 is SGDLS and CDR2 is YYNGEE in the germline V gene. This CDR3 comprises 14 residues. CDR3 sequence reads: CASSVESSGNTIYF. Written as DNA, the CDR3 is TGTGCCAGCAGCGTAGAGAGCTCTGGAAACACCATATATTTT. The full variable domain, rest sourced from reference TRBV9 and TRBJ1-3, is DSGVTQTPKHLITATGQRVTLRCSPRSGDLSVYWYQQSLDQGLQFLIQYYNGEERAKGNILERFSAQQFPDLHSELNLSSLELGDSALYFCASSVESSGNTIYFGEGSWLTVV.

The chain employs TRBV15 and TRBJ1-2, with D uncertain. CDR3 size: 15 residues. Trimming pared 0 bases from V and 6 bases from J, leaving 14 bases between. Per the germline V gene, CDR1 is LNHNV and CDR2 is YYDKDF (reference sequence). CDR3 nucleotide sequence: TGTGCCACCAGCAGAGATCCAGGTGGCGCGAATGGCTACACCTTC. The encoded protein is CATSRDPGGANGYTF.

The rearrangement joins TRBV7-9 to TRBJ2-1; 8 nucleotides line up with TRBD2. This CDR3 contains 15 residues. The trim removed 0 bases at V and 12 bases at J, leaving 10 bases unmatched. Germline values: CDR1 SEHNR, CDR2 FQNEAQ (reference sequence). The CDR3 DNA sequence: TGTGCCAGCAGCTTAGCTAGCGGGGCCAGTTTTAGGCAGTTCTTC. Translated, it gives CASSLASGASFRQFF.

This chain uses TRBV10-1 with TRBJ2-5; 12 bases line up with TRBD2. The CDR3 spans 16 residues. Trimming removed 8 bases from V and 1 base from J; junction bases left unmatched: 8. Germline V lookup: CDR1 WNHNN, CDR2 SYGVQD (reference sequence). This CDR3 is CASERGTSGRQETQYF. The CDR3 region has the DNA TGCGCCAGCGAGAGGGGGACTAGCGGGCGCCAAGAGACCCAGTACTTC.

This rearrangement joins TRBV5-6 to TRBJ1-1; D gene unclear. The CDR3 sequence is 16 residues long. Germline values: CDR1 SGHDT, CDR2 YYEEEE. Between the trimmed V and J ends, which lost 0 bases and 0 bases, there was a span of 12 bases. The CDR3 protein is CASSLDLQNMNTEAFF. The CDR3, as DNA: TGTGCCAGCAGCTTGGATTTGCAGAATATGAACACTGAAGCTTTCTTT.